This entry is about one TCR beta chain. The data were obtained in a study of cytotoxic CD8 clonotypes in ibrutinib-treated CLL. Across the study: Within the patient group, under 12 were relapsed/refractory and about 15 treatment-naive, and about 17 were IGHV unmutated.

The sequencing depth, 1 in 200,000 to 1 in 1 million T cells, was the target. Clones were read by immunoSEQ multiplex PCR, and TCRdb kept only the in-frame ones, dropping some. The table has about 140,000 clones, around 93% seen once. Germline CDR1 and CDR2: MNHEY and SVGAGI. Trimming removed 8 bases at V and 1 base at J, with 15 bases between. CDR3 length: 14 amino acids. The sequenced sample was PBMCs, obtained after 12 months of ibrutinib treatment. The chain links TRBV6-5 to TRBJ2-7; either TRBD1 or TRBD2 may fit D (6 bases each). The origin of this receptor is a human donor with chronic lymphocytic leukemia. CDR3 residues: CASRTGAGSYEQYF. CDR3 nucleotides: TGTGCCAGCCGTACGGGGGCCGGGTCCTACGAGCAGTACTTC.